Listed below are T cell receptor beta chains from one sample, sequenced in a study of beta chain features in type 1 diabetes. The table came from immunoSEQ multiplex PCR; TCRdb's copy has only in-frame clones and leaves some out. Of about 190,000 clones in the sample, approximately 7.8% were seen once. The sequenced sample was central memory CD4+ T cells from blood. The receptors derive from a woman aged 40 to 49 with type 1 diabetes. Both conserved end residues are part of each CDR3. A D gene is named only where the DNA matches it firmly. Only some rows state a clone size, as once, few, many or a class for expanded clones.

TRBJ1-1 | NA | TRBD1 | TRBV2 | CASSPRRTGGTEAFF | TGTGCCAGCAGCCCTCGACGGACAGGGGGCACTGAAGCTTTCTTT
TRBJ1-1 | NA | NA | TRBV11-2 | CASSFGLNTEAFF | TGTGCCAGCAGCTTTGGCCTGAACACTGAAGCTTTCTTT
TRBJ2-1 | few | TRBD1 | TRBV7-6 | CASSRRTGLSNEQFF | TGTGCCAGCAGCCGTCGGACAGGGCTCAGCAATGAGCAGTTCTTC
TRBJ1-1 | NA | NA | TRBV18 | CASTRNREVEAFF | TGTGCCAGCACCCGAAACAGGGAAGTGGAAGCTTTCTTT
TRBJ2-5 | NA | TRBD2 | TRBV5-4 | CASSLASGQETQYF | TGTGCCAGCAGCTTGGCTAGCGGGCAAGAGACCCAGTACTTC
TRBJ2-7 | NA | TRBD1 | TRBV28 | CASRQGTRSYEQYF | TGTGCCAGCCGACAGGGGACTCGCTCCTACGAGCAGTACTTC
TRBJ2-7 | NA | NA | TRBV6-6 | CASSLDTPEQYF | TGTGCCAGCAGTTTAGACACCCCCGAGCAGTACTTC
TRBJ2-3 | NA | TRBD2 | TRBV30 | CAWSLGLEADTQYF | TGTGCCTGGAGTTTGGGACTAGAAGCAGATACGCAGTATTTT
TRBJ2-4 | NA | TRBD2 | TRBV28 | CASSLLAVQNIQYF | TGTGCCAGCAGCCTACTAGCGGTACAAAACATTCAGTACTTC
TRBJ2-4 | few | NA | TRBV6-1 | CASSRRGEGDIQYF | TGTGCCAGCAGTCGGAGAGGGGAGGGGGACATTCAGTACTTC
TRBJ2-5 | few | TRBD1 | TRBV7-3 | CASSYTGQRQETQYF | TGTGCCAGCAGCTATACGGGACAGAGACAAGAGACCCAGTACTTC
TRBJ1-1 | NA | NA | TRBV6-5 | CASSYEGGPAGTEAFF | TGTGCCAGCAGTTACGAGGGGGGGCCGGCAGGCACTGAAGCTTTCTTT
TRBJ1-2 | few | TRBD1 | TRBV29-1 | CSVGGQAFDYGYTF | TGCAGCGTTGGTGGACAGGCCTTTGACTATGGCTACACCTTC
TRBJ1-1 | few | NA | TRBV30 | CAWSPHGWAFF | TGTGCCTGGAGTCCCCACGGGTGGGCTTTCTTT
TRBJ2-5 | NA | NA | TRBV18 | CASSPRLEGAMETQYF | TGTGCCAGCTCACCAAGGTTGGAGGGGGCGATGGAGACCCAGTACTTC
TRBJ1-2 | NA | NA | TRBV6-5 | CASRPGGRGGYTF | TGTGCCAGCAGGCCCGGGGGAAGGGGTGGCTACACCTTC
TRBJ2-1 | NA | NA | TRBV15 | CATASGPSSYNEQFF | TGTGCCACCGCGAGCGGACCCAGCTCCTACAATGAGCAGTTCTTC
TRBJ2-1 | NA | TRBD2 | TRBV7-2 | CASSGTSGQGWGEQFF | TGTGCCAGCAGTGGGACTAGCGGGCAAGGATGGGGTGAGCAGTTCTTC
TRBJ2-1 | few | TRBD2 | TRBV7-2 | CASSLERLAGGNEQFF | TGTGCCAGCAGCTTAGAGAGGCTAGCGGGAGGGAATGAGCAGTTCTTC
TRBJ1-1 | few | NA | TRBV20-1 | CSAPGYTEAFF | TGCAGTGCCCCAGGGTACACTGAAGCTTTCTTT
TRBJ1-2 | NA | NA | TRBV7-9 | CASSLAGPANYGYTF | TGTGCCAGCAGCTTAGCTGGGCCAGCTAACTATGGCTACACCTTC
TRBJ2-7 | few | TRBD1 | TRBV2 | CASGGVGTGAYEQYF | TGTGCCAGCGGAGGGGTTGGGACAGGGGCCTACGAGCAGTACTTC
TRBJ2-7 | NA | TRBD1 | TRBV28 | CASSLDRLQIDYEQYF | TGTGCCAGCAGTTTGGACAGGCTGCAGATAGACTACGAGCAGTACTTC
TRBJ2-5 | NA | NA | TRBV25-1 | CASSDQPEPPYQETQYF | TGTGCCAGCAGTGACCAACCGGAGCCACCGTACCAAGAGACCCAGTACTTC
TRBJ2-7 | few | TRBD2 | TRBV9 | CASSLGLAGPYEQYF | TGTGCCAGCAGCCTAGGACTAGCGGGTCCCTACGAGCAGTACTTC
TRBJ1-1 | few | TRBD1 | TRBV16 | CASSQGQGSNTEAFF | TGTGCCAGCAGCCAGGGACAGGGCTCGAACACTGAAGCTTTCTTT
TRBJ2-7 | NA | NA | TRBV5-6 | CASSPRQLSYEQYF | TGTGCCAGCAGCCCACGACAGTTAAGCTACGAGCAGTACTTC
TRBJ1-1 | NA | NA | TRBV2 | CASSNLQVNTEAFF | TGTGCCAGCAGTAATTTACAAGTGAACACTGAAGCTTTCTTT
TRBJ2-7 | NA | NA | TRBV6-5 | CASSQTHGGANEQYF | TGTGCCAGCAGCCAAACCCATGGGGGGGCCAACGAGCAGTACTTC
TRBJ2-7 | few | TRBD2 | TRBV10-2 | CASRFSGPGNEQYF | TGCGCCAGCAGGTTTAGCGGGCCGGGAAACGAGCAGTACTTC
TRBJ1-1 | few | NA | TRBV7-9 | CASSLGEGGPHTEAFF | TGTGCCAGCAGCTTAGGGGAGGGGGGGCCACACACTGAAGCTTTCTTT
TRBJ2-5 | few | NA | TRBV30 | CAWSVGGAYQETQYF | TGTGCCTGGAGTGTAGGCGGGGCGTACCAAGAGACCCAGTACTTC
TRBJ2-5 | few | TRBD1 | TRBV7-3 | CASSLGQQETQYF | TGTGCCAGCAGCCTGGGACAGCAAGAGACCCAGTACTTC
TRBJ2-6 | NA | NA | TRBV6-4 | CASKQDFGANVLTF | TGTGCCAGCAAACAGGATTTCGGGGCCAACGTCCTGACTTTC
TRBJ1-2 | few | NA | TRBV29-1 | CSVEVRGYTF | TGCAGCGTTGAAGTTCGGGGCTACACCTTC
TRBJ1-2 | few | NA | TRBV6-6 | CASSYSRPGESYGYTF | TGTGCCAGCAGTTACTCCCGGCCGGGGGAGAGCTATGGCTACACCTTC
TRBJ1-1 | once | TRBD1 | TRBV6-5 | CASSGQEAVDTEAFF | TGTGCCAGCAGTGGACAGGAAGCCGTGGACACTGAAGCTTTCTTT
TRBJ2-1 | NA | NA | TRBV4-1 | CASSQVRLLTYNEQFF | TGCGCCAGCAGCCAAGTCAGGCTCCTAACCTACAATGAGCAGTTCTTC
TRBJ2-5 | NA | NA | TRBV7-2 | CASGLARSETQYF | TGTGCCAGCGGCCTAGCTCGTTCCGAGACCCAGTACTTC
TRBJ1-5 | few | NA | TRBV7-8 | CASSLELGSAPQHF | TGTGCCAGCAGCTTAGAACTGGGCTCTGCGCCCCAGCATTTT